The source of this TCR beta chain is a study of blood T cell repertoires in COVID-19. The wider study: Sites in the United States, Italy and Spain provided acute and convalescent COVID-19 samples. PBMCs, B-cell-depleted T cells, or T cells were the source of the cDNA or gDNA that made up the material.

The authors' processing: Using reference gene primer amplification, nucleated cell counts were estimated. The method was immunoSEQ multiplex PCR; TCRdb's version includes in-frame clones alone and lacks a portion of them. V and J calls and clone size come straight from that table; D and trimming were deduced from the DNA. The repertoire holds a few hundred thousand clones, with around nine tenths as singletons. The CDR3 totals 17 residues. V gave up 1 base and J gave up 7 bases; unmatched junction bases: 9. Germline-derived CDR1 and CDR2 are LGHNA and YSLEER. The rearrangement links TRBV4-3 to TRBJ2-2; 10 bases map to TRBD1. Sequences were obtained from peripheral blood. This clonotype was sampled from a man in his 60s with acute or convalescent COVID-19. The CDR3 DNA reads as TGCGCCAGCAGCCAAGTGGGAAGACAGGGGGCTAGCGGGGAGCTGTTTTTT. This gives the protein CASSQVGRQGASGELFF.